A single sample is the source of the 4 T cell receptor beta chains below, sequenced in a study of regulatory T cells in long-lasting Graves disease. The time point here: newly diagnosed GD, antithyroid drugs for less than 3 months. TCR sequences were obtained from RNA taken from PBMCs. Libraries of TCR beta came from iRepertoire HTBI primers plus Arm-PCR of CDR3 regions. Via MiXCR, TCRdb re-called the multiplex PCR reads, giving one row per CDR3 protein. There are around 400,000 distinct CDR3 sequences in the sample; roughly a sixth occur only once, and 22% lies in the top ten. The sample was peripheral blood mononuclear cells (PBMCs), taken at new diagnosis, from a patient treated with antithyroid drugs. These receptors came from a female donor with Graves disease.

The CDR3, as DNA: TGTGCCAGCAGTTTTTCCCAGGGGGCCTCAGGGCCCCAGCATTTT. It yields the protein CASSFSQGASGPQHF. This chain joins TRBV12-3 or TRBV12-4 and TRBJ1-5; TRBD1 aligns across 8 bases. The trim removed 3 bases at V and 9 bases at J, leaving 10 bases unmatched. The CDR3 contains 15 residues.

This clonotype was found many times. The genes are TRBV20-1 and TRBJ1-5, with D possibly TRBD1 on 5 matching bases. Deletions cut 3 bases from V and 0 bases from J, with 24 bases between. This CDR3 comprises 19 residues. The germline V gene has CDR1 DFQATT and CDR2 SNEGSKA (reference sequence). For the CDR3, the DNA is TGCAGTGCTAGGGATAGGGACCGAAGCGGCGAGTATAGCAATCAGCCCCAGCATTTT. Translation: CSARDRDRSGEYSNQPQHF.

This clonotype was counted many times. The chain recombines TRBV20-1 with TRBJ2-1, with D possibly TRBD2 on 7 matching bases. The V gene lost 4 bases and the J gene lost 5 bases, with 21 bases spanning the gap. CDR1 is DFQATT and CDR2 is SNEGSKA in the germline V gene (reference sequence). The CDR3 runs 16 residues. CDR3 bases: TGCAGTGCTAAAATACGCGGGGGCGCTTCCCACAATGAGCAGTTCTTC. It codes for CSAKIRGGASHNEQFF.

This clonotype was seen at least ten times. The chain combines TRBV20-1 with TRBJ1-2; 9 nucleotides agree with TRBD1. Germline CDR1 and CDR2: DFQATT and SNEGSKA (reference sequence). V shed 1 base, J shed 3 bases, and the junction held 3 bases outside the gene matches. This CDR3 is 14 amino acids long. DNA for the CDR3: TGCAGTGCTAGAGGGACAGGGGTCCACTATGGCTACACCTTC. Encoded protein: CSARGTGVHYGYTF.